The T cell receptor beta chain under discussion was sequenced for a study of regulatory T cells in long-lasting Graves disease. Both iRepertoire HTBI primers and Arm-PCR of CDR3 regions were used to build the TCR beta libraries. TCRdb processed the multiplex PCR reads anew with MiXCR; each CDR3 protein has one entry. The sample shows around 250,000 distinct CDR3 sequences, approximately 18% of them seen only once. The sample holds many counts of this clonotype. Its matching antigen is unknown. Germline lookup yields CDR1 LGHDT and CDR2 YNNKEL (reference sequence). Trimming pared 2 bases from V and 2 bases from J, leaving 18 bases between. This CDR3 spans 17 amino acids. Time point here: newly diagnosed GD, antithyroid drugs for less than 3 months. RNA extracted from PBMCs served as the sequencing template. General study results and limits: Only a small sample size was used, which may have cut accuracy.

This same sample was also part of a study on T cells in Graves' hyperthyroidism and ophthalmopathy.

The receptor was derived from a woman in her twenties or thirties with Graves disease. The chain couples TRBV3-1 to TRBJ2-5; D gene ambiguous. The starting material was peripheral blood mononuclear cells (PBMCs), obtained at new diagnosis, from a patient treated with antithyroid drugs. The CDR3 here is CASSQISRGRLQETQYF. CDR3 sequence (DNA): TGTGCCAGCAGCCAAATCAGTAGAGGACGGTTACAAGAGACCCAGTACTTC.